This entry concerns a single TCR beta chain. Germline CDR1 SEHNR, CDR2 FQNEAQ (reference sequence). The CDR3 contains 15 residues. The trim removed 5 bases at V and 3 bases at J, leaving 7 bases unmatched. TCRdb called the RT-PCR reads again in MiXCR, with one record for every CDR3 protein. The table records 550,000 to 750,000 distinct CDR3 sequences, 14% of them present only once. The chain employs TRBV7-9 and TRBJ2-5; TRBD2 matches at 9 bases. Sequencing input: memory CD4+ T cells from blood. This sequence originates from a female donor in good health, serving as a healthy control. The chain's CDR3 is CASSLTGLAKETQYF. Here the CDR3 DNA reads TGTGCCAGCAGCCTAACGGGACTAGCAAAAGAGACCCAGTACTTC.